This T cell receptor beta chain was identified during a study of beta chain features in type 1 diabetes. The V and J ends lost 3 bases and 6 bases respectively, with 2 bases between them. Germline V gives CDR1 SGHNT, CDR2 YENEEA. The CDR3 runs 11 residues. Reverse transcription of all isolated RNA meant that expressed TCRB transcripts were sequenced. Deep immunoSEQ sequencing covered naive, central memory and regulatory T cell samples. Here immunoSEQ multiplex PCR was the method, and the copy in TCRdb shows in-frame clones only, minus some. The top ten clones hold around 0.02% of a sample with about 900,000 clones, 17% of them seen once. For this clone: A much more abundant neighbour one base away suggests this may be a read error.

The chain combines TRBV11-3 with TRBJ2-2; no clear D gene. The receptor was derived from a woman younger than 35 in good health. Material for sequencing was naive CD4+ T cells from blood. The CDR3 region is CASSFAGELFF. CDR3 DNA: TGTGCCAGCAGCTTCGCCGGGGAGCTGTTTTTT. Full variable domain (missing parts from reference TRBV11-3 and TRBJ2-2): EAGVVQSPRYKIIEKKQPVAFWCNPISGHNTLYWYLQNLGQGPELLIRYENEEAVDDSQLPKDRFSAERLKGVDSTLKIQPAELGDSAVYLCASSFAGELFFGEGSRLTVL.